The 18 T cell receptor beta chains given below trace back to one sample, sequenced in a study of blood T cells in healthy people across ages. A sample-barcoded 5' primer and a J-beta primer mix were used in a second PCR of roughly 7 to 11 cycles. From the 5' RACE reads, TCRdb called clonotypes with MiXCR, one entry per CDR3 protein. The sample holds some 900,000 distinct CDR3 sequences; 29% are singletons and the top ten take 17%. Sequencing input: blood. The receptor source for this set is a woman aged 80 or over in good health.

Only a few counts were recorded for this clonotype. This chain uses TRBV15 with TRBJ1-1; no definite D call. CDR1 is LNHNV, CDR2 YYDKDF, per germline (reference sequence). The V end lost 5 bases, the J end lost 0 bases, and 13 bases lay between the germline ends. The CDR3 runs to 15 residues. The CDR3, as DNA: TGTGCCACCAGCGTGGGCGCGGGTTTGAACACTGAAGCTTTCTTT. Translated, it gives CATSVGAGLNTEAFF.

Concerning this clonotype: Germline is not matched at one junction end, which may reflect a read error. This chain links TRBV7-6 with TRBJ2-6, with 9 positions matching TRBD2. The CDR3 spans 19 residues. The germline V gene encodes CDR1 SGHVS and CDR2 FNYEAQ. The CDR3 sequence is CASSIALAGEHSGANVLTF. The CDR3 nucleotides read TGTGCCAGCAGCATAGCCTTAGCGGGGGAACACTCTGGGGCCAACGTCCTGACTTTC. The complete variable domain, with remaining parts taken from reference TRBV7-6 and TRBJ2-6, reads GAGVSQSPRYKVTKRGQDVALRCDPISGHVSLYWYRQALGQGPEFLTYFNYEAQQDKSGLPNDRFSAERPEGSISTLTIQRTEQRDSAMYRCASSIALAGEHSGANVLTFGAGSRLTVL.

This clonotype was observed at least ten times. The chain recombines TRBV29-1 with TRBJ2-5, with D possibly TRBD2 on 5 matching bases. Germline values: CDR1 SQVTM, CDR2 ANQGSEA. The CDR3 has 13 amino acids. V was clipped by 3 bases and J by 5 bases, with 13 bases between them. The CDR3 is CSVDRRWRETQYF. For the CDR3, the DNA is TGCAGCGTTGATAGGAGGTGGCGGGAGACCCAGTACTTC.

CDR3 coding DNA: TGCGCCAGCAGCCGGACAGGGGTGAGGGGGGATACGCAGTATTTT. Translated: CASSRTGVRGDTQYF. The rearrangement links TRBV5-1 to TRBJ2-3, with 9 bases identical to TRBD1. This CDR3 is built from 15 residues. Per germline, CDR1 SGHRS and CDR2 YFSETQ. With 4 bases clipped from V and 6 bases from J, the junction kept 9 bases outside the gene matches.

This clonotype was observed a handful of times. The chain recombines TRBV7-2 with TRBJ1-2, with D possibly matching TRBD1 (6 bases). This CDR3 has 15 amino acids. The germline V gene encodes CDR1 SGHTA and CDR2 FQGNSA. V shed 0 bases and J shed 1 base, with 9 bases lying between them. The DNA for the CDR3 is TGTGCCAGCAGCTTAGCTATAGGGGGTAACTATGGCTACACCTTC. Its protein is CASSLAIGGNYGYTF.

This clonotype was detected ten times or more. The rearrangement uses TRBV5-1 and TRBJ1-2; D might be TRBD1 (6 bases). Germline-derived CDR1 and CDR2 are SGHRS and YFSETQ. Trimming took 4 bases from V and 8 from J, leaving 18 bases between them. This CDR3 region has 14 residues. The CDR3 loop reads CASSPRQETRGYTF. For the CDR3, the DNA is TGCGCCAGCAGCCCCCGACAGGAGACTAGGGGCTACACCTTC.

This clonotype was recorded many times. The J gene is TRBJ2-5, the V gene TRBV18, with TRBD2 as a possible D gene (5 bases). This CDR3 is 15 amino acids long. V lost 2 bases to trimming and J lost 1 base, with 11 bases between them. The germline V gene has CDR1 KGHSH and CDR2 LQKENI. DNA of the CDR3: TGTGCCAGCTCACCAAGAGAGGGATTCCAAGAGACCCAGTACTTC. Translation: CASSPREGFQETQYF.

The V and J genes are TRBV6-1 and TRBJ1-5; D is unresolved. The CDR3 loop spans 12 amino acids. Germline CDR1 reads MNHNS; CDR2 reads SASEGT. Trimming stripped 9 bases from V and 3 bases from J, with 9 bases between. DNA for the CDR3: TGTGCCAGTTCCCGACCCAATCAGCCCCAGCATTTT. As protein: CASSRPNQPQHF.

This clonotype was detected only a few times. The chain employs TRBV6-1 and TRBJ2-7, with TRBD1 as a possible D gene (6 bases). Germline values: CDR1 MNHNS, CDR2 SASEGT. Trimming removed 5 bases at V and 10 bases at J, with 21 bases between. The CDR3 contains 14 residues. In nucleotides, the CDR3 is TGTGCCAGCAGTCGTGGACAGCTCCAAGAGGCCCAGTACTTC. This sequence encodes CASSRGQLQEAQYF.

As for this clonotype: A much more abundant neighbour one base away suggests this may be a read error. The chain has TRBV28 and TRBJ2-3; D unclear. V was clipped by 6 bases and J by 8 bases, with 15 bases between them. Germline V lookup: CDR1 MDHEN, CDR2 SYDVKM. The CDR3 contains 13 residues. In nucleotides, the CDR3 is TGTGCCAGCAGGTGGGTATCTGTAGTTACGCAGTATTTT. It specifies CASRWVSVVTQYF.

This clonotype came up many times. V usage is TRBV6-2 or TRBV6-3 and J usage is TRBJ1-2; D is unresolved. CDR1 is MNHEY, CDR2 SVGEGT, per germline. CDR3 length: 12 amino acids. Trimming removed 5 bases from V and 7 bases from J, with 11 bases in between. The CDR3 loop is CASSRSGGGYTF. As DNA, the CDR3 is TGTGCCAGCAGTAGATCAGGTGGTGGCTACACCTTC.

The rearrangement links TRBV2 to TRBJ1-6; D call uncertain. V shed 1 base and J shed 0 bases, with 7 bases lying between them. The germline V gene has CDR1 SNHLY and CDR2 FYNNEI. The CDR3 is 16 amino acids. The CDR3 region is CASSEGTSSYNSPLHF. CDR3 sequence (DNA): TGTGCCAGCAGTGAAGGAACTAGCTCCTATAATTCACCCCTCCACTTT.

As to this clonotype: A much larger clonotype is one base distant, so this may be a read error. The rearrangement uses TRBV6-6 and TRBJ1-2, with D perhaps matching TRBD1 (5 bases). Trimming removed 6 bases at V and 0 bases at J, with 14 bases between. The CDR3 spans 15 residues. Germline V CDR1 and CDR2: MNHNY, SVGAGI (reference sequence). CDR3 in DNA: TGTGCCAGCAGCCAACAGGTGGCTGCTAACTATGGCTACACCTTC. Its translation is CASSQQVAANYGYTF.

This clonotype was seen many times. The J gene is TRBJ1-2, the V gene TRBV3-1; D not resolved. This CDR3 is 14 amino acids long. The germline V gene has CDR1 LGHDT and CDR2 YNNKEL (reference sequence). V was clipped by 4 bases and J by 4 bases, with 13 bases between them. CDR3 amino acids: CASSRERGPYGYTF. For the CDR3, the DNA is TGTGCCAGCAGCCGAGAACGGGGTCCCTATGGCTACACCTTC.

The table lists this clonotype with many counts. The genes are TRBV7-7 and TRBJ2-1, with 9 bases that match TRBD1. J lost 5 bases, V lost 5 bases, and 7 bases had no gene match. Germline values: CDR1 SSHAT, CDR2 FNYEAQ (reference sequence). The CDR3 sequence is 15 residues long. Written as DNA, the CDR3 is TGTGCCAGCAGCGCCGGGACAGGGTCAAACAATGAGCAGTTCTTC. Protein product: CASSAGTGSNNEQFF.

This clonotype was counted at least ten times. The chain combines TRBV6-1 with TRBJ1-4; D not resolved. V was cut by 7 bases and J by 5 bases, with 14 bases left in between. This CDR3 spans 14 amino acids. Germline loops: CDR1 MNHNS, CDR2 SASEGT. CDR3 region: CASKAGVGNEKLFF. CDR3 coding DNA: TGTGCCAGCAAGGCCGGGGTAGGCAATGAAAAACTGTTTTTT.

Regarding this clonotype: A much larger clone sits a single nucleotide away, making a read error possible. The J gene is TRBJ2-1, the V gene TRBV4-1; D not resolved. The J call could be wrong; TRBJ2-7 is a better fit for the DNA end. This CDR3 spans 14 amino acids. Per germline, CDR1 MGHRA and CDR2 YSYEKL. The CDR3 sequence: CASSQVGSYNEQYF. CDR3 bases: TGCGCCAGCAGCCAAGTCGGCTCCTACAATGAGCAGTACTTC.

V gene TRBV4-1 combines with J gene TRBJ2-5, with 14 bases that match TRBD2. The CDR3 runs 19 residues. The ends lost 3 bases at V and 1 base at J; junction bases unmatched: 10. From germline, CDR1 is MGHRA and CDR2 YSYEKL. The DNA for the CDR3 is TGCGCCAGCAGCCAGAGACAGGGACTAGCGGGAGCTCCCCAAGAGACCCAGTACTTC. Translated: CASSQRQGLAGAPQETQYF.